This T cell receptor beta chain was sequenced in a study of T cells in Graves' hyperthyroidism and ophthalmopathy. Diagnosing involved the use of clinical symptoms, serum thyroxine and TRAb, thyroid ultrasound and orbital computed tomography. V shed 7 bases and J 4 bases; nucleotides not matched to a gene: 7. Germline assignment: CDR1 SNHLY and CDR2 FYNNEI. This CDR3 contains 14 residues. Amplification yielded TCR beta CDR3 regions, with RNA transcripts as the source. An initial round of RT-PCR targeting the TCR CDR3 relied on the HTBI primer set. In TCRdb, the multiplex PCR reads were re-called with MiXCR into one record per CDR3 protein. This sample has about 290,000 distinct CDR3 sequences, with roughly an eighth found just once. This clonotype was observed at least ten times.

The gene calls are TRBV2 and TRBJ1-2; 9 nucleotides match TRBD1. Material: blood. The sequence was obtained from a woman aged 40 to 55 with Graves' hyperthyroidism. CDR3 region: CASKPGQGRYGYTF. In nucleotides, the CDR3 is TGTGCCAGCAAGCCGGGACAGGGTCGCTATGGCTACACCTTC.